This T cell receptor (beta chain) was retrieved from a study of cytomegalovirus exposure and HLA in healthy donors (dated 2017 in TCRdb). About the full investigation: In an earlier analysis of several hundred of the donors, 250 to 350 Gb of sequence data and approximately 100 million unique TCR beta sequences from about 179 million T cells were reported. Of the 300 to 500 genotyped donors, less than 85% were placed in the genetic ancestry cluster associated with self-reported Caucasian donors. The number of donors typed differed by locus, with about 629-630 for A, B, C, DRB1 and DQB1, around 500 for DQA1, approximately 580 for DPA1, and under 490 for DPB1. Across roughly 420 genotyped donors of the cohort, an average of approximately 200,000 unique TCR beta nucleotide sequences per donor were sequenced, and approximately 17% of those sequences were non-productive. An earlier analysis of 587 of the donors applied high-throughput TCR beta sequencing to assess whether each TCR beta V gene segment acted as functional or pseudogenic. Every discovery cohort repertoire had been produced on one sequencing platform. Using immunosequencing, the study profiled T cell repertoires from roughly 650 subjects and related those repertoires to cytomegalovirus serostatus. Rather than using new phenotypic data, the later analysis identified candidate immune exposures from TCR beta sequences and from how often those sequences occurred across donors. Along with the roughly 610-subject first cohort, a separate validation cohort of 120 different subjects was used. To predict cytomegalovirus infection status, the study brought together high-throughput TCR immunosequencing, statistical association of individual TCRs with disease status, and machine learning. The study aimed to test whether cataloging public T cell receptors could reveal signatures of past pathogen exposure. An early release that covered fewer than 800 HLA-typed donors contained around 330 gigabases of sequencing data and approximately 85 million unique TCR sequences. A later analysis re-examined previously published TCR beta repertoires from just over 650 donors and added high-resolution HLA genotyping to investigate patterns of TCR occurrence. Donor age, sex, ethnicity and CMV serostatus were compiled alongside the repertoire data. Roughly 5 DR-DQ haplotypes were handled as single units for association and clustering, since linkage in the cohort was strong. Class I and class II HLA loci were covered by the typing at four-digit resolution. In a later genetic analysis, genome-wide SNP genotypes for about three fifths of the roughly 670 donors were used, and that subset was treated as a discovery cohort. Here is what the overall study found, with its caveats: Some IMGT-functional V segments, including TRBV6-2 and TRBV6-3, could not be distinguished by the 87-base-pair reads and were therefore excluded. A later analysis found that most CMV-associated TCR beta chains appeared HLA-restricted, with HLA associations seemingly driven largely by CMV exposure. The cohort was sequenced for TCR beta chains only, and without alpha or paired-chain data the features that could be detected were limited. In vitro tests confirmed that a few of the cytomegalovirus-associated TCR beta chains recognize cytomegalovirus antigens. When HLA alleles, especially DR and DQ, strongly co-occurred, TCR associations were difficult to assign to individual alleles. The authors suggested that the approach could potentially be extended to other disease states and immunological phenotypes. In a later analysis, the rate of TCR association differed among HLA loci, with DRB1 alleles having the most associated TCRs and HLA-C alleles having the fewest. Presence/absence analyses assumed roughly uniform sequencing depth across donors, an assumption that may not hold. Because counts were too low, approximately 18 rarely observed V segments, including chromosome 9 orphons, were excluded from the earlier analysis of some 540 of the donors. CMV serostatus was the only immune exposure information available for the cohort. The sequencing pipeline was judged likely to have produced a cluster of highly shared sequence variants as a technical artifact. A later analysis reported that several top co-occurrence clusters appeared linked to parvovirus B19, influenza, CMV and Epstein-Barr virus. Most TCR sequences were seen in very few donors, while some public TCRs were found in many individuals. An association between a missense DCLRE1C variant and V-gene and J-gene trimming of TCR beta chains was found in a later genetic analysis and replicated in an independent cohort. According to a later genetic analysis, donors in an Asian-associated ancestry cluster had fewer N-insertions in productive TCRs than the approximately 630-donor mean. At a false discovery rate of 0.05, a later analysis linked some 17,000 TCR beta sequences to specific HLA alleles. In both the original and validation cohorts, the classifier was reported to diagnose cytomegalovirus status with high specificity and sensitivity. Compared with equally common non-associated chains, HLA-associated TCR beta chains in a later analysis were more clonally expanded and had lower generation probabilities. A total of 150 or so TCR beta chains were listed by the study as associated with cytomegalovirus. Because some donors lacked HLA typing at each locus, the association tests relied only on the typed subset. Correlated functional status among segregating V segments might be attributable to linkage disequilibrium, but an unknown experimental factor could not be ruled out. Broadly in line with IMGT annotations, most TCR beta V segments showed up in productive rearrangements about 87% or about 30% of the time in an earlier analysis of about 500 of the donors. A further reported finding was that TCR beta sequences accurately predicted the HLA-A and HLA-B alleles for most subjects in the first cohort.

In total, approximately 690 healthy bone marrow donors made up the cohort. All cohort members were sampled while nominally healthy, although unrecorded immune exposures were likely present. The donor tested CMV seronegative, placing the donor among the 300 to 400 seronegative members of the cohort. Each donor provided a peripheral blood sample, and peripheral blood mononuclear cells were used for TCR beta sequencing. The Qiagen DNeasy Blood Extraction Kit was used to extract genomic DNA from the blood cell samples. Reading from cysteine to phenylalanine, the CDR3 counts 13 amino acids. Only the CDR3 portion is preserved as DNA: 39 bases, with reading frame beginning at the first base. The germline V gene gives CDR1 as SQVTM and CDR2 as ANQGSEA. This clone was recorded a few times. It has no known antigen specificity. The sample holds no much larger clone one base away, and base qualities are not on file.

Library construction relied on the immunoSEQ multiplex PCR assay. A mixture of 60 forward primers for TCR Vbeta segments and 13 reverse primers for TCR Jbeta segments was used in the multiplex PCR. The CDR3 region of rearranged TCR beta genes was amplified from genomic DNA with a multiplex PCR assay. The amplified TCR beta libraries were sequenced on the Illumina HiSeq System as 87-base-pair reads. Under the source paper's analysis protocol: In a later analysis, approximately 74 million unique TCR beta chains were counted across the approximately 640 repertoires, and roughly 9.9 million of these chains were shared by at least two donors. Raw reads were error-corrected and collapsed into unique sequences by a nearest-neighbor algorithm in which closely related sequences were merged to remove PCR and sequencing errors. To assign V, D and J gene segments, CDR3 sequences were aligned to IMGT reference sequences. For a sequence to be retained, a match of at least six nucleotides to both a V gene segment and a J gene segment was required. A rearrangement was called productive if the CDR3 had no stop codons and remained in frame with V and J, and every other rearrangement was called non-productive. Following IMGT convention, CDR3 was defined as the stretch from the second conserved V-encoded cysteine to the conserved J-encoded phenylalanine. Sequences without an unambiguous match to a single V gene segment were excluded from the earlier analysis of 587 of the donors. In an earlier analysis of approximately 500 of the donors, a V segment was called functional when productive rearrangements were above 56.7%, and segregating when the standard deviation between donors exceeded 5%. A statistical classification framework was developed to diagnose cytomegalovirus status using the catalog of TCR beta chain sequences. In a later analysis, V and J genes were assigned by comparing TCR nucleotide sequences against IMGT/GENE-DB human TR gene sequences. A later analysis assigned CDR3 sequences and most-parsimonious VDJ recombination scenarios with the TCRdist pipeline. In a later analysis, each TCR beta chain was defined by its CDR3 amino acid sequence together with its V-gene family, and reads lacking a unique V-gene family were excluded. To address suspected cross-contamination and a sequencing artifact, a later analysis removed around 600 highly shared, low-generation-probability nucleotide sequences. For each public chain, a later analysis derived a clonal expansion index from normalized ranks of inferred template counts within each repertoire. In a later analysis, generation probabilities were computed with a VDJ recombination model fitted to out-of-frame rearrangements, and the resulting probabilities were checked against IGoR. In a later analysis, hypergeometric tests were used to score TCR-TCR, TCR-HLA and TCR-CMV co-occurrence, with a repertoire-size bias correction applied to TCR pairs. In a later analysis, false discovery rates were estimated by permuting HLA or CMV assignments 20 times. In a later analysis, co-occurring TCRs were grouped using DBSCAN, with TCRdist sequence similarity added in when clustering inside HLA-allele-positive subsets. Repertoires with fewer than 30,000 or more than 120,000 public chains were left out of co-occurrence clustering, as were five repertoires with anomalous nucleotide sharing. The immuneACCESS repertoire file appears here via TCRdb, limited to in-frame rearrangements. These files lack a portion of the clones; in checked studies, under half of the deficit traces to unresolved V genes, and the cause of the others is not known. V and J calls and clone size are as listed in that table; D and trimming were resolved from the DNA. The sample table lists some 150,000 clones, approximately 82% of them with a count of one. The ten largest clones capture roughly 1.9% of the sample.

This chain joins TRBV29-1 to TRBJ2-5; 7 bases in the middle match TRBD1. The source is a woman aged 40-49 years in good health and CMV-seronegative. The sequenced sample consisted of PBMCs. At the DNA level, the sequence is TGCAGTTTAGGCAGGGGGAGTGCGGATGCCCAGTACTTC. This is translated as CSLGRGSADAQYF.